The 27 T cell receptor beta chains listed next were all sequenced from one sample in a study of blood T cells in healthy people across ages. Alongside a J-beta primer mix, a sample-barcoded 5' primer served in a second PCR lasting about 7 to 12 cycles. TCRdb fed the 5' RACE reads into MiXCR, producing one record per CDR3 protein. Of roughly 1,100,000 distinct CDR3 sequences in the sample, 25% were seen once. This sample was also put to use in a study of T cells of mothers and their children.

Sequencing input: blood. The receptors come from a girl aged 2 to 9 in good health.

The chain carries TRBV29-1 and TRBJ1-2; unclear D gene. The ends were cut back, 7 bases at V and 5 bases at J, with 14 bases in the middle. Germline CDR1 is SQVTM and CDR2 is ANQGSEA. The CDR3 length is 12 residues. This chain's CDR3 is CSALTLYYGYTF. CDR3 nucleotides: TGCAGCGCTCTGACACTTTATTATGGCTACACCTTC.

In this sample, this clonotype turned up a few times. V is TRBV14 and J is TRBJ2-1; TRBD2 matches at 10 bases. Trimming at V came to 3 bases and at J to 3 bases, leaving 5 bases not matched to a gene. The germline gives CDR1 SGHDN, CDR2 FVKESK. The CDR3 covers 16 residues. CDR3 protein: CASSHLAGGLYNEQFF. In DNA form, the CDR3 reads TGTGCCAGCAGCCACTTAGCGGGAGGTCTCTACAATGAGCAGTTCTTC.

This chain links TRBV29-1 with TRBJ1-1, with 7 positions matching TRBD1. CDR1 is SQVTM, CDR2 ANQGSEA, per germline. Trimming at V came to 6 bases and at J to 0 bases, leaving 22 bases not matched to a gene. The CDR3 has 19 residues. DNA of the CDR3: TGCAGCGTCGGGGGCCGCCCGGCAGGGGGTCACCGAATGAACACTGAAGCTTTCTTT. It specifies CSVGGRPAGGHRMNTEAFF.

The sample holds a few counts of this clonotype. The chain combines TRBV3-1 with TRBJ1-6; D may be TRBD1 (5 bases). Trimming left V 4 bases short and J 6 bases short, with 10 bases between. Germline V gene sequence: CDR1 LGHDT, CDR2 YNNKEL (reference sequence). This CDR3 spans 14 amino acids. The CDR3 is CASSPHQGNSPLHF. CDR3 nucleotide sequence: TGTGCCAGCAGCCCCCACCAGGGTAATTCACCCCTCCACTTT.

This clonotype turned up a few times. V is TRBV28 and J is TRBJ2-1, with no clear D. The ends were cut back, 7 bases at V and 4 bases at J, with 8 bases in the middle. Germline CDR1 is MDHEN and CDR2 is SYDVKM. This CDR3 is 12 amino acids long. Here the CDR3 reads CASIGNYNEQFF. In DNA, the CDR3 is TGTGCCAGCATAGGGAATTACAATGAGCAGTTCTTC.

Here the CDR3 reads CSARPRGGYYTEAFF. CDR3 DNA: TGCAGTGCTCGACCTAGGGGGGGTTATTACACTGAAGCTTTCTTT. The chain joins TRBV20-1 to TRBJ1-1; D perhaps matches TRBD1 (6 bases). The CDR3 has 15 residues. V shed 5 bases and J shed 3 bases, with 19 bases lying between them. Germline V gene data show CDR1 as DFQATT and CDR2 as SNEGSKA (reference sequence).

J is TRBJ2-5 and V is TRBV29-1; D could derive from TRBD1 or TRBD2 (5 bases each). With the DNA end fitting TRBJ2-1 better, the J assignment may be wrong. From germline, CDR1 is SQVTM and CDR2 ANQGSEA. The CDR3 length is 12 residues. The CDR3 sequence: CSVVREYNEQFF. In DNA, the CDR3 is TGCAGCGTGGTCAGGGAGTACAATGAGCAGTTCTTC.

Only a few counts were recorded for this clonotype. The V and J genes are TRBV5-1 and TRBJ2-5; 11 bases align to TRBD2. The CDR3 runs to 15 residues. With V trimmed by 4 bases and J by 5 bases, 7 bases remained unmatched. Germline loops: CDR1 SGHRS, CDR2 YFSETQ. CDR3 amino acids: CASSRIAGGPETQYF. The CDR3 nucleotides read TGCGCCAGCAGCAGAATAGCGGGGGGGCCCGAGACCCAGTACTTC.

This clonotype was observed a handful of times. V gene TRBV20-1 combines with J gene TRBJ2-3; tentatively, D is TRBD2 (6 bases). This CDR3 contains 13 residues. The germline V gene has CDR1 DFQATT and CDR2 SNEGSKA (reference sequence). The CDR3 loop reads CSVTGSGADTQYF. The CDR3 DNA sequence: TGCTCAGTGACGGGGTCGGGAGCAGATACGCAGTATTTT.

This clonotype was detected a few times. V is TRBV4-3 and J is TRBJ2-3, with D maybe TRBD2 (6 bases). This CDR3 comprises 17 residues. Trimming took off 1 base at V and 4 bases at J, with 18 bases between the two ends. Germline V gene sequence: CDR1 LGHNA, CDR2 YSLEER. The CDR3 sequence: CASSQGMGGTSSDTQYF. CDR3 DNA: TGCGCCAGCAGCCAAGGAATGGGGGGAACGTCTTCAGATACGCAGTATTTT.

The chain recombines TRBV7-3 with TRBJ2-7; D is undetermined. The CDR3 covers 14 residues. Trimming removed 1 base at V and 3 bases at J, with 10 bases between. Germline values: CDR1 SGHTA, CDR2 FQGTGA. In nucleotides, the CDR3 is TGTGCCAGCAGCTTAAGTCCGGATGGCTACGAGCAGTACTTC. As protein: CASSLSPDGYEQYF.

This chain connects TRBV7-2 to TRBJ2-5; tentatively, D is TRBD1 (6 bases). Germline V gene data show CDR1 as SGHTA and CDR2 as FQGNSA. The CDR3 is 13 amino acids. The V end was cut by 6 bases, the J end by 3 bases, with 11 bases between. DNA of the CDR3: TGTGCCAGCAGTACCAACAGGGAAGAGACCCAGTACTTC. Its translation: CASSTNREETQYF.

This chain joins TRBV28 and TRBJ2-1; D remains unclear. CDR3 length: 14 amino acids. Trimming left V 4 bases short and J 5 bases short, with 12 bases between. Germline values: CDR1 MDHEN, CDR2 SYDVKM. The DNA of the CDR3 is TGTGCCAGCAGTTACAAACAAGACCACAATGAGCAGTTCTTC. Its protein is CASSYKQDHNEQFF. The entire variable domain, with the rest obtained from reference TRBV28 and TRBJ2-1, is as follows: DVKVTQSSRYLVKRTGEKVFLECVQDMDHENMFWYRQDPGLGLRLIYFSYDVKMKEKGDIPEGYSVSREKKERFSLILESASTNQTSMYLCASSYKQDHNEQFFGPGTRLTVL.

This rearrangement joins TRBV4-1 to TRBJ2-5; D possibly matches TRBD1 or TRBD2 (5 bases each). The J call may be faulty, since TRBJ2-1 better matches the DNA end. Germline-derived CDR1 and CDR2 are MGHRA and YSYEKL. This CDR3 is 16 amino acids long. The CDR3 nucleotides read TGCGCCAGCAGCCTGGCGAGGGGTAGCGCGTTTAATGAGCAGTTCTTC. Protein sequence: CASSLARGSAFNEQFF.

This clonotype showed up just a few times. This CDR3 is CASSSQTRGDGTQYF. Written as DNA, the CDR3 is TGTGCCAGCAGCTCTCAGACCCGGGGGGATGGGACCCAGTACTTC. The V and J genes are TRBV7-9 and TRBJ2-5; 7 bases agree with TRBD2. The J segment lost 7 bases and the V segment lost 4 bases, leaving 12 bases of the junction unmatched. Germline-derived CDR1 and CDR2 are SEHNR and FQNEAQ (reference sequence). This CDR3 region has 15 residues.

This chain uses TRBV7-2 with TRBJ2-7; possible D gene TRBD2, 5 bases. CDR1 is SGHTA, CDR2 FQGNSA, per germline. The CDR3 totals 13 residues. Trimming left V 2 bases short and J 2 bases short, with 7 bases between. The DNA for the CDR3 is TGTGCCAGCAGCTTATGGGAGACCTACGAGCAGTACTTC. Encoded protein: CASSLWETYEQYF.

The J gene is TRBJ1-2, the V gene TRBV29-1; TRBD1 matches 7 bases. V shed 5 bases, J shed 5 bases, and the junction held 8 bases outside the gene matches. CDR1 is SQVTM and CDR2 is ANQGSEA in the germline V gene. This CDR3 is 13 amino acids long. The DNA for the CDR3 is TGCAGCGTTCAGGACAGGAAGGGGTATGGCTACACCTTC. It is translated as CSVQDRKGYGYTF.

This clonotype was counted only a few times. The rearrangement links TRBV12-3 or TRBV12-4 to TRBJ1-2, with a tentative D call TRBD1 (5 bases). There are 14 residues in the CDR3. V gave up 4 bases and J gave up 1 base, with 10 bases separating them. The DNA of the CDR3 is TGTGCCAGCAGTTCTGACAGATATAACTATGGCTACACCTTC. This encodes CASSSDRYNYGYTF.

The V and J genes are TRBV20-1 and TRBJ1-5; 7 nucleotides line up with TRBD1. With 0 bases clipped from V and 4 bases from J, the junction kept 9 bases outside the gene matches. Germline V gene sequence: CDR1 DFQATT, CDR2 SNEGSKA (reference sequence). The CDR3 totals 16 residues. DNA for the CDR3: TGCAGTGCTAGAGATACTCTAGAACAGGGGAATCAGCCCCAGCATTTT. Its translation is CSARDTLEQGNQPQHF.

The chain employs TRBV7-9 and TRBJ2-3, with 8 bases lining up with TRBD2. The CDR3 runs to 18 residues. Trimming cost V 7 bases and J 2 bases; bases outside gene matches: 17. From germline, CDR1 is SEHNR and CDR2 FQNEAQ (reference sequence). The CDR3 spells CASMNSGGRTTFTDTQYF. DNA of the CDR3: TGTGCCAGCATGAATTCGGGAGGGCGGACCACTTTCACAGATACGCAGTATTTT.

In this sample, this clonotype turned up a few times. This chain joins TRBV11-2 and TRBJ2-5; weak D call: TRBD1 (6 bases). The J call may be mistaken, given a closer DNA end match to TRBJ2-7. This CDR3 has 15 amino acids. From germline, CDR1 is SGHAT and CDR2 FQNNGV. The CDR3 loop is CASSPWDTRSYEQYF. CDR3 DNA: TGTGCCAGCAGCCCATGGGACACACGAAGTTACGAGCAGTACTTC.

This clonotype was seen a few times. The rearrangement uses TRBV2 and TRBJ1-1; 8 bases line up with TRBD1. There are 14 residues in the CDR3. The V gene's germline CDR1 is SNHLY and CDR2 FYNNEI. J lost 8 bases, V lost 6 bases, and 11 bases had no gene match. In DNA, the CDR3 is TGTGCCAGCAGCGACCGACAGGGGCTTTCAGAAGCTTTCTTT. Protein sequence: CASSDRQGLSEAFF.

This chain links TRBV20-1 with TRBJ1-1; D is ambiguous. CDR1 is DFQATT and CDR2 is SNEGSKA in the germline V gene (reference sequence). The ends were cut back, 4 bases at V and 7 bases at J, with 7 bases in the middle. This CDR3 contains 10 residues. This CDR3 is CSATTVEAFF. CDR3 DNA sequence: TGCAGTGCTACTACCGTTGAAGCTTTCTTT.

This clonotype has only one observation. J is TRBJ2-3 and V is TRBV4-3, with TRBD2 matching over 10 bases. This CDR3 is built from 17 residues. V dropped 0 bases and J dropped 2; count of bases not matched to a gene: 5. Germline assignment: CDR1 LGHNA and CDR2 YSLEER. Here the CDR3 reads CASSQDRAGGPTDTQYF. The CDR3 nucleotides are TGCGCCAGCAGCCAAGATCGAGCGGGGGGGCCCACAGATACGCAGTATTTT.

The chain is built from TRBV19 and TRBJ1-6; 7 nucleotides agree with TRBD1. The CDR3 loop spans 16 amino acids. Germline CDR1 LNHDA, CDR2 SQIVND (reference sequence). The junction had 11 bases not matched to a gene; V was cut back by 6 bases and J by 6 bases. The CDR3 sequence is CASSVAGGQINSPLHF. DNA for the CDR3: TGTGCCAGTAGCGTGGCAGGGGGACAAATTAATTCACCCCTCCACTTT.

The CDR3 reads CASSGDYYTSTDTQYF. CDR3 nucleotides: TGTGCCAGCAGCGGGGACTATTACACTAGCACAGATACGCAGTATTTT. The chain is built from TRBV7-9 and TRBJ2-3; TRBD2 agrees at 7 bases. Trimming removed 5 bases from V and 0 bases from J; junction bases left unmatched: 8. Germline V gene lookup returns CDR1 SEHNR and CDR2 FQNEAQ (reference sequence). The CDR3 spans 16 residues.

In its sample, this clonotype was seen a few times. The rearrangement links TRBV7-8 to TRBJ1-4; D is undetermined. Trimming shortened V by 4 bases and J by 8 bases, and 5 bases separated the two germline ends. Germline CDR1 is SGHVS and CDR2 is FQNEAQ. CDR3 length: 11 amino acids. In nucleotides, the CDR3 is TGTGCCAGCAGCTCCAGGGAAAAACTGTTTTTT. This codes for CASSSREKLFF. Full variable domain (missing parts from reference TRBV7-8 and TRBJ1-4): GAGVSQSPRYKVAKRGQDVALRCDPISGHVSLFWYQQALGQGPEFLTYFQNEAQLDKSGLPSDRFFAERPEGSVSTLKIQRTQQEDSAVYLCASSSREKLFFGSGTQLSVL.